This T cell receptor beta chain was sequenced in a study of blood T cell repertoires in COVID-19. The CDR3 covers 18 residues. The method was immunoSEQ multiplex PCR; TCRdb's version includes in-frame clones alone and lacks a portion of them. The data show about 59,000 clones, 90% to 95% seen once. This clone is a singleton in its sample. The receptor was isolated from a human donor in a cohort sampled during active COVID-19. The genes are TRBV12-1 and TRBJ2-2; the D call in the table, TRBD2, was not verified against the DNA. TRBV12-1 is shown as a pseudogene. The source material was peripheral blood. This chain's CDR3 is CASSPRLAGGGATGELFF. The DNA of the CDR3 is TGTGCCAGCAGCCCGCGACTAGCGGGAGGGGGGGCCACCGGGGAGCTGTTTTTT.